This T cell receptor beta chain was sequenced in a study of blood T cell repertoires in COVID-19 (dated by TCRdb to 2019 to 2021). Looking at the study overall: Samples from collaborators originated in the United States, Italy and Spain and spanned both the acute and convalescent phases of COVID-19. Where available, HLA class I and class II types were taken from metadata supplied by the sample provider and were not determined by assay-based typing. Nearly every sample came with metadata listing a de-identified subject ID, COVID-19 status, age in years and sex. A freely available public database, intended as a resource for researchers studying the immune response to SARS-CoV-2, is where the repertoires were released. The material from the prospective study consisted of cDNA or gDNA derived from T cells, B-cell-depleted T cells, or PBMCs. Samples came from the ongoing ImmuneRACE study (first 160 participants) plus 1,254 subjects from 6 global collaborators. Deeply sampled blood TCRbeta repertoires from subjects exposed to, actively infected with, or recovered from COVID-19 were included in the dataset. The paper's findings and limits, for the study overall: Clinical and demographic metadata were provided uncurated, with the amount varying by source and participant.

The immunoSEQ Assay, a bias-controlled multiplex PCR, was used to amplify TCRbeta CDR3 regions from genomic DNA. As for the original processing: The number of nucleated cells in each sample was estimated by amplification of reference gene primers within the assay. To quantify the absolute abundance of each unique TCRbeta CDR3 rearrangement, sequence reads were collapsed and filtered. For each sample, productive Simpson clonality was calculated as the square root of Simpson's diversity index over productive rearrangements. The immuneACCESS repertoire file appears here via TCRdb, limited to in-frame rearrangements. These files lack a portion of the clones; in checked studies, under half of the deficit traces to unresolved V genes, and the cause of the others is not known. V and J calls and clone size come straight from that table; D and trimming were deduced from the DNA. The sample records some 350,000 clones, around 84% of which are singletons. The ten largest account for around 2.9% of the sample.

Whole blood was collected in K2EDTA tubes by collaborating institutions according to the institutions' own protocols. For TCRbeta analysis, collaborator samples were shipped as frozen whole blood, as isolated PBMCs, or as DNA extracted from either sample type. To note about this clone: Its antigen is still unknown. No much larger clone exists at a distance of one base, and base qualities are not known.

Sequenced input: peripheral blood. The sequence was obtained from a human donor in a cohort sampled during active COVID-19.

The DNA sequence is TGTGCCAGCAGCGTAGGACCCGACAGGGGGTTAGATACGCAGTATTTT. This encodes CASSVGPDRGLDTQYF. The chain is encoded by TRBV9 joined to TRBJ2-3; the central 9 bases match TRBD1. Trimmed from V: 0 bases; trimmed from J: 5 bases; junction bases lacking a gene match: 7. CDR3 length: 16 amino acids, cysteine to phenylalanine. The read is trimmed to its CDR3 DNA, 48 bases read in frame from base 1. CDR1 and CDR2 are read off the germline V gene as SGDLS and YYNGEE.